This T cell receptor beta chain was recorded in a study of CD8 T cells in Susac syndrome. Study-level points and caveats: The study recognized that the number of individuals in its TCR sequencing and HLA analysis was relatively small.

For this clonotype: What it recognizes is unknown.

Random hexamers primed reverse transcription of 0.5 to 1 ug RNA. TCRdb fed the immunoSEQ multiplex PCR reads into MiXCR, producing one record per CDR3 protein. The sample includes roughly 120,000 distinct CDR3 sequences, 94% of them seen just once. This CDR3 has 17 residues. The junction had 11 bases not matched to a gene; V was cut back by 5 bases and J by 0 bases. From germline, CDR1 is LGHNA and CDR2 YNFKEQ. The chain employs TRBV4-2 and TRBJ1-2, with 8 positions matching TRBD1. The TCR originated in a human donor with multiple sclerosis. The sequenced material came from CD4+ T cells from PBMCs. In DNA, the CDR3 is TGTGCCAGCAGCACTCAGACAGGGGCGCACCCTAACTATGGCTACACCTTC. It translates to CASSTQTGAHPNYGYTF.